Listed below are T cell receptor beta chains from one sample, sequenced in a study of blood T cells in healthy people across ages. From the 5' RACE reads, TCRdb called clonotypes with MiXCR, one entry per CDR3 protein. This table holds more than 1,400,000 distinct CDR3 sequences, roughly 45% found once. Sequencing was carried out using blood. These receptor sequences come from a woman between 18 and 30 years old in good health. Each CDR3 is given with its conserved first and last residue.

V gene: TRBV11-1; CDR3 protein: CASSPGSTATTEAFF
V gene: TRBV7-9; CDR3 protein: CASSDGQFSTDTQYF
V gene: TRBV5-1; CDR3 protein: CASSAGPGLQNHNEQFF
V gene: TRBV20-1; CDR3 protein: CSAGPKIYNEQFF
V gene: TRBV6-1; CDR3 protein: CASSDGRQGAWQPQHF
V gene: TRBV5-1; CDR3 protein: CASSQSGSPDTQYF
V gene: TRBV12-3/TRBV12-4; CDR3 protein: CASSMGRDGYTF
V gene: TRBV20-1; CDR3 protein: CSARDGGNNSPLHF
V gene: TRBV10-3; CDR3 protein: CAISKGGLTYEQYF
V gene: TRBV20-1; CDR3 protein: CSARSRDRDEGYTF
V gene: TRBV6-6; CDR3 protein: CASSYWTGDTEAFF
V gene: TRBV3-1; CDR3 protein: CASRQQYNEQFF
V gene: TRBV4-1; CDR3 protein: CASSQDVWEGGSYNEQFF
V gene: TRBV28; CDR3 protein: CASSFGVTQRKEQFF
V gene: TRBV5-1; CDR3 protein: CASVAGDGTDTQYF
V gene: TRBV27; CDR3 protein: CASSVFGNQPQHF
V gene: TRBV6-2/TRBV6-3; CDR3 protein: CASSYAWASGGVQETQYF
V gene: TRBV11-2; CDR3 protein: CASSLNWGETQYF
V gene: TRBV25-1; CDR3 protein: CASSPGGHPDTQYF
V gene: TRBV5-1; CDR3 protein: CASSLATAGTYEQYF
V gene: TRBV20-1; CDR3 protein: CSASREGGNYGYTF
V gene: TRBV5-5; CDR3 protein: CASSSHSLSYNEQFF
V gene: TRBV25-1; CDR3 protein: CASSEHWTEAFF
V gene: TRBV29-1; CDR3 protein: CSVGGDEQYF
V gene: TRBV10-3; CDR3 protein: CAVTGTGGSGYTF
V gene: TRBV7-6; CDR3 protein: CASSPDSSPWKLFF
V gene: TRBV7-2; CDR3 protein: CASSGEGLVETQYF
V gene: TRBV20-1; CDR3 protein: CSASPWTAGQYF
V gene: TRBV5-5; CDR3 protein: CASSPSGPSGSNEQFF
V gene: TRBV4-1; CDR3 protein: CASSLTGGGGYTF
V gene: TRBV5-1; CDR3 protein: CASSLVDRVYNEQYF
V gene: TRBV6-5; CDR3 protein: CASSHGNEQFF
V gene: TRBV20-1; CDR3 protein: CSARDPREGYYGYTF
V gene: TRBV9; CDR3 protein: CVSSVGPLGEQFF
V gene: TRBV10-3; CDR3 protein: CAISDPQREVPQNEQFF
V gene: TRBV7-2; CDR3 protein: CASSLVRGRFVEQETQYF
V gene: TRBV20-1; CDR3 protein: CSASGRPNNEQFF
V gene: TRBV20-1; CDR3 protein: CSARALPTGEETQYF
V gene: TRBV4-1; CDR3 protein: CATGVTGGTEAFF
V gene: TRBV28; CDR3 protein: CASSLSSGALHTF
V gene: TRBV4-1; CDR3 protein: CASSQEGARFEPQHF
V gene: TRBV20-1; CDR3 protein: CSARDSRGRSTDTQYF
V gene: TRBV18; CDR3 protein: CASSPQNSQGGHEKLFF
V gene: TRBV6-6; CDR3 protein: CASGQGLDTQYF
V gene: TRBV5-5; CDR3 protein: CASSLWERQETQYF
V gene: TRBV27; CDR3 protein: CASSSIFSNQPQHF
V gene: TRBV9; CDR3 protein: CASSVGAGGYNEQFF